This TCR beta chain was captured by sequencing in a study of blood T cell repertoires in COVID-19. Whole-study context: PBMCs, B-cell-depleted T cells, or T cells were the source of the cDNA or gDNA that made up the material.

The CDR3 sequence is 16 residues long. CDR1 and CDR2 (germline): SGHKS, YYEKEE (reference sequence). Trimming removed 4 bases at V and 1 base at J, with 16 bases between. Only in-frame clones appear in the TCRdb table, and some are missing; sequencing was by immunoSEQ multiplex PCR. The repertoire holds tens of thousands of clones, with more than 70% as singletons. What was sequenced was peripheral blood. This TCR was recovered from a woman in her sixties with acute or convalescent COVID-19. The chain links TRBV5-5 to TRBJ2-3; TRBD1 might be the D (6 bases). This chain's CDR3 is CASSTGQSDRTDTQYF. CDR3 DNA sequence: TGTGCCAGCAGCACTGGACAGTCGGACCGCACAGATACGCAGTATTTT.